The sequence of this TCR beta chain was determined in a study of blood T cell repertoires in COVID-19. Original analysis: From reference gene primer amplification, estimates of nucleated cell counts were derived. TCRdb's copy holds only in-frame clones and misses some; the assay was immunoSEQ multiplex PCR. V and J calls and clone size come straight from that table; D and trimming were deduced from the DNA. There are about 300,000 clones in the sample; nearly 90% occur only once, and approximately 8.8% lies in the top ten. The germline V gene has CDR1 SGDLS and CDR2 YYNGEE. V lost 4 bases and J 5 bases, leaving 9 bases between the germline ends. CDR3 length: 13 amino acids.

The chain recombines TRBV9 with TRBJ2-2; D remains ambiguous. The clonotype was recovered from a young man with active or convalescent COVID-19. Sequenced material: peripheral blood. CDR3 DNA: TGTGCCAGCAGCTCAGATCTGACCGGGGAGCTGTTTTTT. This gives the protein CASSSDLTGELFF.